The source of this T cell receptor (beta chain) is a study of blood T cell repertoires in COVID-19. The length of the CDR3 is 18 residues. V was cut by 1 base and J by 0 bases, with 17 bases left in between. In germline, CDR1 is SGHNT, CDR2 YENEEA. Measured with immunoSEQ multiplex PCR; TCRdb has only the in-frame clones, and not every one. The data contain approximately 97,000 clones, approximately 84% of them singletons. The sequence derives from a man between 60 and 75 years old with acute or convalescent COVID-19. The specimen sequenced was peripheral blood. V gene TRBV11-3 combines with J gene TRBJ2-3, with D tentatively TRBD1 (5 bases). For the CDR3, the DNA is TGTGCCAGCAGCTTAGCTTTTTGGACAACCGATAGCACAGATACGCAGTATTTT. It is translated as CASSLAFWTTDSTDTQYF.